The 15 T cell receptor beta chains below all came from one sample that was sequenced in a study of shared clonotypes between healthy human individuals. CD45RO negativity and positive selection for CCR7 defined naive CD8 cells, a population that excluded terminally differentiated effector memory CD45RA+ cells. Profiling relied on immunoSEQ multiplex PCR, and the TCRdb table lists in-frame clones only, not all of them. Counted here are 560,000 or so clones, around 96% occurring once; the ten biggest clones make up approximately 0.12%. The sample was naive CD8+ T cells sorted from blood. These receptors were collected from a woman in her 30s in good health.

This chain uses TRBV2 with TRBJ2-7; tentative D call: TRBD1 (6 bases). Trimming shortened V by 7 bases and J by 3 bases, and 10 bases separated the two germline ends. The CDR3 totals 12 residues. Germline CDR1 SNHLY, CDR2 FYNNEI. The DNA of the CDR3 is TGTGCCAGCAAGGGGGTCAACTACGAGCAGTACTTC. Encoded protein: CASKGVNYEQYF.

The chain uses TRBV5-5 and TRBJ2-1; D tentatively fits TRBD1 or TRBD2 (5 bases each). V was trimmed by 3 bases and J by 7 bases, leaving 14 bases between them. Germline CDR1 and CDR2: SGHKS and YYEKEE (reference sequence). The CDR3 is 14 amino acids. The CDR3, as DNA: TGTGCCAGCAGCTGGTTTGGGGGTCAGAATGAGCAGTTCTTC. Translating it yields CASSWFGGQNEQFF.

V is TRBV27 and J is TRBJ2-7; TRBD2 agrees at 9 bases. The CDR3 consists of 15 residues. Germline lookup yields CDR1 MNHEY and CDR2 SMNVEV (reference sequence). With 3 bases clipped from V and 9 bases from J, the junction kept 12 bases outside the gene matches. The CDR3 DNA reads TGTGCCAGCAGTTTTGGCGGGAGGGCCGTCGGTTGGCAGTACTTC. Its translation: CASSFGGRAVGWQYF.

The chain joins TRBV14 to TRBJ1-2, with 7 positions matching TRBD1. Trimming took 4 bases from V and 4 from J; bases not matched to a gene: 6. Germline values: CDR1 SGHDN, CDR2 FVKESK. The CDR3 is made up of 14 amino acids. The CDR3 coding sequence is TGTGCCAGCAGCCGTACAGGGGAACGCTATGGCTACACCTTC. It encodes CASSRTGERYGYTF.

The rearrangement uses TRBV5-6 and TRBJ2-2, with 9 bases that match TRBD2. CDR3 size: 16 residues. Looked up from germline, CDR1 is SGHDT and CDR2 is YYEEEE. V lost 2 bases, J lost 5 bases, and 7 bases stayed unmatched. The DNA for the CDR3 is TGTGCCAGCAGCTTTAGCGGGAGCGGAGGGACCGGGGAGCTGTTTTTT. It is translated as CASSFSGSGGTGELFF.

This chain joins TRBV19 and TRBJ1-2, with 7 bases identical to TRBD1. V gave up 3 bases and J gave up 7 bases; unmatched junction bases: 5. CDR1 and CDR2 (germline): LNHDA, SQIVND (reference sequence). The CDR3 length is 13 residues. CDR3 amino acids: CASSIETGFGYTF. DNA of the CDR3: TGTGCCAGTAGTATCGAGACAGGGTTTGGCTACACCTTC. Looking up the rest from reference TRBV19 and TRBJ1-2 gives the full variable domain: DGGITQSPKYLFRKEGQNVTLSCEQNLNHDAMYWYRQDPGQGLRLIYYSQIVNDFQKGDIAEGYSVSREKKESFPLTVTSAQKNPTAFYLCASSIETGFGYTFGSGTRLTVV.

The sample holds one count of this clone. The J gene is TRBJ2-3, the V gene TRBV28; TRBD2 matches at 8 bases. Trimming took 2 bases from V and 7 from J; bases not matched to a gene: 11. Germline CDR1 is MDHEN and CDR2 is SYDVKM. This CDR3 has 16 residues. CDR3 DNA sequence: TGTGCCAGCAGTTTACCTCTCCGGGAGGGCATGTATACGCAGTATTTT. Translated: CASSLPLREGMYTQYF.

This chain uses TRBV6-6 with TRBJ2-4; tentative D call: TRBD1 (6 bases). V lost 2 bases and J 7 bases, leaving 12 bases between the germline ends. The CDR3 totals 14 residues. Germline values: CDR1 MNHNY, CDR2 SVGAGI (reference sequence). CDR3 protein: CASSYEQGGNIQYF. CDR3 bases: TGTGCCAGCAGTTACGAACAGGGCGGGAACATTCAGTACTTC.

This clone was found once. The rearrangement uses TRBV6-5 and TRBJ2-3; D is possibly TRBD2 (5 bases). V shed 2 bases and J shed 4 bases, with 10 bases lying between them. The CDR3 is 14 amino acids. Germline CDR1 reads MNHEY; CDR2 reads SVGAGI. For the CDR3, the DNA is TGTGCCAGCAGTTACCAGTCCGGGGCAGATACGCAGTATTTT. It specifies CASSYQSGADTQYF.

V usage is TRBV27 and J usage is TRBJ2-2; D not certain. CDR3 length: 13 amino acids. Germline V CDR1 and CDR2: MNHEY, SMNVEV (reference sequence). The V gene lost 7 bases and the J gene lost 3 bases, with 9 bases spanning the gap. In nucleotides, the CDR3 is TGTGCCAGCACAAACACCGACACCGGGGAGCTGTTTTTT. This encodes CASTNTDTGELFF.

The chain employs TRBV28 and TRBJ2-2, with 7 positions matching TRBD1. CDR3 length: 13 residues. V lost 6 bases to trimming and J lost 6 bases; unmatched junction nucleotides: 4. In germline, CDR1 is MDHEN, CDR2 SYDVKM. The CDR3 DNA reads as TGTGCCAGCAGGGGGACAGCTCCCGGGGAGCTGTTTTTT. It translates to CASRGTAPGELFF.

This rearrangement joins TRBV15 to TRBJ2-1; perhaps TRBD2 as D (5 bases). In germline, CDR1 is LNHNV, CDR2 YYDKDF (reference sequence). V lost 3 bases and J lost 14, with 14 bases in between. The CDR3 extends over 12 amino acids. CDR3: CATSRLDGIEFF. The CDR3 DNA follows: TGTGCCACCAGCAGGCTGGACGGGATCGAGTTCTTC.

The V call is TRBV5-6, the J call TRBJ2-7, with D possibly called TRBD1 or TRBD2 (5 bases each). From germline, CDR1 is SGHDT and CDR2 YYEEEE. V was trimmed by 4 bases and J by 0 bases, leaving 20 bases between them. There are 17 residues in the CDR3. CDR3 coding DNA: TGTGCCAGCAGCAATATCCCCGGGACGGCCTTCTCCTACGAGCAGTACTTC. Translated: CASSNIPGTAFSYEQYF.

Notes on this clone: Other nucleotide sequences in the sample specify the same CDR3. The chain uses TRBV6-1 and TRBJ2-7, with D unresolved. Germline loops: CDR1 MNHNS, CDR2 SASEGT. The CDR3 spans 10 residues. Between the trimmed V and J ends, which lost 4 bases and 4 bases, there was a span of 2 bases. CDR3 bases: TGTGCCAGCAGTGGATACGAGCAGTACTTC. The encoded protein is CASSGYEQYF.

The rearrangement links TRBV7-9 to TRBJ2-7; D uncertain. The germline V and J ends were trimmed by 1 base and 4 bases, with 17 bases remaining between them. CDR1 is SEHNR, CDR2 FQNEAQ, per germline (reference sequence). The CDR3 is made up of 16 amino acids. The chain's CDR3 is CASSLVLGTKRYEQYF. CDR3 DNA sequence: TGTGCCAGCAGCTTAGTTTTAGGAACAAAGCGATACGAGCAGTACTTC.